The 21 T cell receptor beta chains presented below share a single source sample, sequenced in a study of blood T cell repertoires in COVID-19. The assay was immunoSEQ multiplex PCR, and TCRdb's table has in-frame clones only and misses some. The data contain about 130,000 clones, 84% of them singletons. Sequencing input: peripheral blood. These receptors were obtained from a woman aged 55-70 years with acute or convalescent COVID-19.

The chain combines TRBV7-2 with TRBJ1-2; 7 bases agree with TRBD1. The ends lost 5 bases at V and 2 bases at J; junction bases unmatched: 2. Germline loops: CDR1 SGHTA, CDR2 FQGNSA. The CDR3 is 13 amino acids. CDR3 loop: CASSAGQNYGYTF. CDR3 DNA: TGTGCCAGCAGCGCGGGACAGAACTATGGCTACACCTTC.

CDR3 nucleotides: TGTGCCAGCAGCGGACGGGGAGGTAGCACAGATACGCAGTATTTT. It translates to CASSGRGGSTDTQYF. The chain has TRBV9 and TRBJ2-3; a possible D gene is TRBD2 (6 bases). The germline gives CDR1 SGDLS, CDR2 YYNGEE. The CDR3 is 15 residues long. V shed 3 bases and J shed 0 bases, with 11 bases lying between them. Filled out from reference TRBV9 and TRBJ2-3, the complete variable domain reads DSGVTQTPKHLITATGQRVTLRCSPRSGDLSVYWYQQSLDQGLQFLIQYYNGEERAKGNILERFSAQQFPDLHSELNLSSLELGDSALYFCASSGRGGSTDTQYFGPGTRLTVL.

The rearrangement uses TRBV6-5 and TRBJ2-7; a weak D match, TRBD2 (6 bases). The V gene's germline CDR1 is MNHEY and CDR2 SVGAGI. The CDR3 runs to 15 residues. V lost 2 bases and J 3 bases, leaving 14 bases between the germline ends. CDR3 loop: CASSYREPLLYEQYF. In DNA form, the CDR3 reads TGTGCCAGCAGTTACCGGGAGCCCCTACTCTACGAGCAGTACTTC.

This chain links TRBV6-5 with TRBJ2-1; TRBD1 matches at 7 bases. Germline V gives CDR1 MNHEY, CDR2 SVGAGI. The CDR3 is made up of 15 amino acids. After removal of 0 bases from V and 6 bases from J, the junction contained 5 bases not matched to a gene. CDR3 sequence reads: CASSYSPTGVNEQFF. CDR3 DNA sequence: TGTGCCAGCAGTTACTCACCCACAGGGGTCAATGAGCAGTTCTTC.

This chain uses TRBV3-1 (or the pseudogene TRBV3-2) with TRBJ2-5, with 10 nucleotides matching TRBD2. The V gene end was trimmed by 3 bases and the J gene end by 2 bases; junction bases not matched to a gene: 6. This CDR3 spans 16 amino acids. Germline V CDR1 and CDR2: LGHDT, YNNKEL (reference sequence). This CDR3 is CASSQSRTSGQETQYF. The CDR3 DNA follows: TGTGCCAGCAGCCAGTCCCGGACTAGCGGACAAGAGACCCAGTACTTC.

The chain recombines TRBV19 with TRBJ1-2, with D tentatively TRBD1 (6 bases). The CDR3 contains 16 residues. Germline CDR1 LNHDA, CDR2 SQIVND (reference sequence). The V and J ends lost 6 bases and 2 bases respectively, with 19 bases between them. In nucleotides, the CDR3 is TGTGCCAGTAGCCAATTTGGGGGGGGCGCGAACTATGGCTACACCTTC. This encodes CASSQFGGGANYGYTF.

The V and J genes are TRBV30 and TRBJ2-7; 8 bases match TRBD1. Trimming at V came to 3 bases and at J to 4 bases, leaving 8 bases not matched to a gene. The CDR3 runs 14 residues. Germline V lookup: CDR1 GTSNPN, CDR2 SVGIG (reference sequence). The CDR3 DNA reads TGTGCCTGGAGGACAAACAGGGGGACTTACGAGCAGTACTTC. It specifies CAWRTNRGTYEQYF.

This clone occurred once. The chain combines TRBV7-5 with TRBJ1-5. TRBV7-5 is annotated as a pseudogene. The CDR3 has 10 residues. CDR3 DNA sequence: TGTGTCAGACGGAATCAGCCCCAGCATTTT. Residues: CVRRNQPQHF.

Here the CDR3 DNA reads TGCGCCAGCAGCTTGGACGGGGGATACACCGGGGAGCTGTTTTTT. Protein sequence: CASSLDGGYTGELFF. V is TRBV5-1 and J is TRBJ2-2, with D perhaps TRBD2 (6 bases). CDR1 is SGHRS, CDR2 YFSETQ, per germline. V lost 0 bases and J lost 3, with 9 bases in between. The CDR3 has 15 amino acids.

The chain employs TRBV28 and TRBJ1-4, with D perhaps TRBD1 (6 bases). The V gene's germline CDR1 is MDHEN and CDR2 SYDVKM. The CDR3 is made up of 17 amino acids. Trimming shortened V by 6 bases and J by 6 bases, and 23 bases separated the two germline ends. CDR3 amino acids: CASSFPSNREGYEKLFF. DNA of the CDR3: TGTGCCAGCAGCTTCCCGTCAAACAGGGAAGGTTATGAAAAACTGTTTTTT.

The chain employs TRBV3-1 (or the pseudogene TRBV3-2) and TRBJ1-2; perhaps TRBD1 as D (6 bases). Per germline, CDR1 LGHDT and CDR2 YNNKEL (reference sequence). The CDR3 consists of 15 residues. V was pared by 4 bases and J by 5 bases, with 17 bases between. The CDR3 loop is CASSPAVTGGYGYTF. DNA of the CDR3: TGTGCCAGCAGCCCCGCCGTGACAGGAGGATATGGCTACACCTTC.

The chain is built from TRBV6-5 and TRBJ1-3, with a possible D match to TRBD1 (5 bases). The CDR3 is 14 amino acids. Per germline, CDR1 MNHEY and CDR2 SVGAGI. V was clipped by 2 bases and J by 0 bases, with 5 bases between them. As DNA, the CDR3 is TGTGCCAGCAGTTACGGGGCCTCTGGAAACACCATATATTTT. Its protein product is CASSYGASGNTIYF.

The chain has TRBV3-1 (or the pseudogene TRBV3-2) and TRBJ2-6; 10 positions agree with TRBD1. This CDR3 is built from 18 residues. V dropped 1 base and J dropped 1; count of bases not matched to a gene: 4. Per the germline V gene, CDR1 is LGHDT and CDR2 is YNNKEL (reference sequence). DNA of the CDR3: TGTGCCAGCAGCCAAGGCCGGGACAGGGGTTCTGGGGCCAACGTCCTGACTTTC. This encodes CASSQGRDRGSGANVLTF.

This clone has just a few counts. The chain combines TRBV15 with TRBJ1-1, with TRBD1 as a possible D gene (5 bases). Germline assignment: CDR1 LNHNV and CDR2 YYDKDF (reference sequence). V was pared by 8 bases and J by 3 bases, with 13 bases between. The CDR3 length is 13 residues. The CDR3 region has the DNA TGTGCCACCGGACACTATCTATACACTGAAGCTTTCTTT. Translating gives CATGHYLYTEAFF.

The chain is built from TRBV6-5 and TRBJ2-2; the D gene is possibly TRBD2 (6 bases). The germline V and J ends were trimmed by 7 bases and 4 bases, with 13 bases remaining between them. Germline CDR1 MNHEY, CDR2 SVGAGI. CDR3 length: 14 residues. Here the CDR3 reads CASTAGRSTGELFF. The CDR3 nucleotides are TGTGCCAGCACGGCGGGGCGATCCACCGGGGAGCTGTTTTTT.

The chain joins TRBV6-5 to TRBJ1-1; 7 positions match TRBD1. This CDR3 spans 13 amino acids. Germline V gene data show CDR1 as MNHEY and CDR2 as SVGAGI. Germline trimming cut 2 bases from V and 5 bases from J; bases unmatched to any gene: 2. The CDR3 loop is CASSYPGGTEAFF. The CDR3 nucleotides read TGTGCCAGCAGTTACCCAGGGGGGACTGAAGCTTTCTTT.

The rearrangement uses TRBV5-1 and TRBJ1-1, with TRBD1 identical over 11 bases. V lost 4 bases and J lost 11; bases outside the gene matches: 7. Germline-derived CDR1 and CDR2 are SGHRS and YFSETQ. This CDR3 spans 13 amino acids. CDR3 in DNA: TGCGCCAGCAGCCCCCGGGGACAGGGGGAGGCTTTCTTT. Its translation: CASSPRGQGEAFF.

The chain carries TRBV18 and TRBJ1-1; D uncertain. There are 13 residues in the CDR3. Germline loops: CDR1 KGHSH, CDR2 LQKENI. Deletions cut 5 bases from V and 4 bases from J, with 11 bases between. CDR3 in DNA: TGTGCCAGCTCAAGCGGGATGGGCACTGAAGCTTTCTTT. Translating gives CASSSGMGTEAFF. The full variable domain, completed using reference TRBV18 and TRBJ1-1, is NAGVMQNPRHLVRRRGQEARLRCSPMKGHSHVYWYRQLPEEGLKFMVYLQKENIIDESGMPKERFSAEFPKEGPSILRIQQVVRGDSAAYFCASSSGMGTEAFFGQGTRLTVV.

The rearrangement links TRBV6-5 to TRBJ1-1, with D possibly TRBD1 on 5 matching bases. This CDR3 region has 14 residues. V lost 6 bases and J 3 bases, leaving 14 bases between the germline ends. Germline CDR1 is MNHEY and CDR2 is SVGAGI. In nucleotides, the CDR3 is TGTGCCAGCAGACCTTCAGGGCATGACACTGAAGCTTTCTTT. It encodes CASRPSGHDTEAFF.

This clone appeared a few times. The chain combines TRBV12-3 or TRBV12-4 with TRBJ1-5; D uncertain. The CDR3 runs to 12 residues. V lost 6 bases to trimming and J lost 10 bases, with 13 bases between them. Written as DNA, the CDR3 is TGTGCCAGCAGCACGACACGTTCTCCCCAGCATTTT. As protein: CASSTTRSPQHF.

The chain has TRBV10-3 and TRBJ1-2; D perhaps matches TRBD1 (6 bases). The V gene lost 4 bases and the J gene lost 8 bases, with 11 bases spanning the gap. The CDR3 is made up of 12 amino acids. Germline V gene lookup returns CDR1 ENHRY and CDR2 SYGVKD. In nucleotides, the CDR3 is TGTGCCATCAGTGCAACAGGGCAGGGCTACACCTTC. This gives the protein CAISATGQGYTF.